These T cell receptor beta chains were read from a single sample in a study of metastatic and nonmetastatic thyroid tumors. With MiXCR, TCRdb called clones anew from the PCR reads. The data hold about 12,000 clones, with more than 30% observed a single time. What was sequenced was tumor tissue. Every receptor here comes from a female donor with papillary thyroid cancer or a benign thyroid nodule (not recorded which). Some clones in this sample may be carry-over from other donors' samples. The CDR3 runs from the conserved cysteine through the conserved F or W. A D gene is named only where the DNA matches it firmly. Size is stated for part of the rows, as once, few or many counts, or as a class when the clone is expanded.

CDR3 DNA | CDR3 protein | J gene | clone size | V gene | D gene
TGTGCCATCAGTGAGCTCCAGGGCGGCGGGGAGCTGTTTTTT | CAISELQGGGELFF | TRBJ2-2 | few | TRBV10-3 | .
TGTGCCAGCAGCCCAGGACAGGGACGCTACACCTTC | CASSPGQGRYTF | TRBJ1-2 | medium-sized | TRBV6-1 | TRBD1
TGTGCCAGCAGCCTACTTCACCCCGAGTTACAGGGTGATGCCCTCCACTTT | CASSLLHPELQGDALHF | TRBJ1-6 | . | TRBV6-1 | .
TGTGCCAGCAGCTTAGATGAGGGCAGGGTCAATGAGCAGTTCTTC | CASSLDEGRVNEQFF | TRBJ2-1 | . | TRBV11-2 | .
TGTGCCAGCAGCCACCTACAGGGGCCCCTCCACTTT | CASSHLQGPLHF | TRBJ1-6 | medium-sized | TRBV3-1 | TRBD1
TGTGCCAGCAGCCCTCAGTACGGGGGCTCGAACACTGAAGCTTTCTTT | CASSPQYGGSNTEAFF | TRBJ1-1 | many | TRBV7-6 | .
TGTGCCAGCAGCCAAGAGGGTCTCGGTTCCTACGAGCAGTACTTC | CASSQEGLGSYEQYF | TRBJ2-7 | medium-sized | TRBV3-1 | .
TGTGCCAGCAGCGGACAGGGGAGTTCTACGCAGTATTTT | CASSGQGSSTQYF | TRBJ2-3 | . | TRBV7-6 | TRBD1
TGTGCCAGCAGTTTTGGACAGGGGGAAGAGACCCAGTACTTC | CASSFGQGEETQYF | TRBJ2-5 | few | TRBV6-5 | TRBD1
TGTTCCAACACTAGCGGTAGGGCCTACGAGCAGTACTTC | CSNTSGRAYEQYF | TRBJ2-7 | . | TRBV6-4 | TRBD2
TGCAGTGCTAGGGCCGGGACAGGGTTCTACGAGCAGTACTTC | CSARAGTGFYEQYF | TRBJ2-7 | . | TRBV20-1 | TRBD1
TGTGCCAGCAATGCCATCACAGATACGCAGTATTTT | CASNAITDTQYF | TRBJ2-3 | few | TRBV6-1 | .
TGCGCCAGCAGCCAAGACCCCGGGGGGAGTTCCTACGAGCAGTACTTC | CASSQDPGGSSYEQYF | TRBJ2-7 | . | TRBV4-1 | TRBD2
TGTGCCAGCACCTTTGGGGACTGGGGCGCGGATACGCAGTATTTT | CASTFGDWGADTQYF | TRBJ2-3 | . | TRBV9 | .
TGTGCCAGCGAAATGGGGCCCTACAATGAGCAGTTCTTC | CASEMGPYNEQFF | TRBJ2-1 | medium-sized | TRBV2 | .
TGCAGTGCTAGGAGGCTAGCGGGAGGGGAGAGTTACGAGCAGTACTTC | CSARRLAGGESYEQYF | TRBJ2-7 | . | TRBV20-1 | TRBD2
TGCAGTGCTACCAGGGGAGGCAGTTATGCCGGGGAGCTGTTTTTT | CSATRGGSYAGELFF | TRBJ2-2 | . | TRBV20-1 | .
TGTGCCAGCAGTCCCGAGCGGGGGCAAGGCTACGAGCAGTACTTC | CASSPERGQGYEQYF | TRBJ2-7 | . | TRBV27 | TRBD2
TGTGCCTGGACGTCCGGGGGGCTGGACACCATATATTTT | CAWTSGGLDTIYF | TRBJ1-3 | many | TRBV30 | .
TGCAGTGCAAAGGCTAGAGGGAGGGGTACGCAGTATTTT | CSAKARGRGTQYF | TRBJ2-3 | . | TRBV20-1 | TRBD2
TGTGCCAGCACATCCGGACAGGGTTCGTATCAGCCCCAGCATTTT | CASTSGQGSYQPQHF | TRBJ1-5 | . | TRBV18 | TRBD1
TGTGCCACCAGTGAGTCCGGGTTGGATGGGGCCAACGTCCTGACTTTC | CATSESGLDGANVLTF | TRBJ2-6 | medium-sized | TRBV24-1 | .
TGTGCCAGCAGCTTTGTCAGGGGACATAATGATGAGCAGTTCTTC | CASSFVRGHNDEQFF | TRBJ2-1 | few | TRBV5-4 | .
TGCAGCGTTGAAGGTTTAGGGGCATGGGCCACAGATACGCAGTATTTT | CSVEGLGAWATDTQYF | TRBJ2-3 | few | TRBV29-1 | .
TGCGCCAGCAGCCAAGGCCCCGGGCGGGGGGCCGATACGCAGTATTTT | CASSQGPGRGADTQYF | TRBJ2-3 | medium-sized | TRBV4-1 | TRBD2
TGCGCCAGCAGCCAAGGCTGGGGACAGGTCTATGGCTACACCTTC | CASSQGWGQVYGYTF | TRBJ1-2 | large | TRBV4-3 | TRBD1
TGCAGTGCTAGAAAGCTAAAAACTGAAGCTTTCTTT | CSARKLKTEAFF | TRBJ1-1 | . | TRBV20-1 | .
TGTGCCAGCAGCCCTGACAGGAGCTCCTACGAGCAGTACTTC | CASSPDRSSYEQYF | TRBJ2-7 | once | TRBV7-3 | .
TGTGCCAGCAGCTTAGTTTTAGCGGACTCCTACAATGAGCAGTTCTTC | CASSLVLADSYNEQFF | TRBJ2-1 | . | TRBV7-6 | .
TGCAGTGCTAGAGGAATTACAGGGGAGACTCGGGAGACCCAGTACTTC | CSARGITGETRETQYF | TRBJ2-5 | large | TRBV20-1 | TRBD1
TGCGCCAGCAGCTTGGAGATTGCCGTGGAGCTGTTTTTT | CASSLEIAVELFF | TRBJ2-2 | . | TRBV5-1 | .
TGTGCCAGCAGTGGTACCGGGACAGGGAGGGATGAGCAGTTCTTC | CASSGTGTGRDEQFF | TRBJ2-1 | medium-sized | TRBV2 | TRBD1
TGTGCCAGCAGTTTAGGAGGGTCCAACCATCGTACGCAGTATTTT | CASSLGGSNHRTQYF | TRBJ2-3 | many | TRBV27 | .
TGCAGTGCTGGGAGCCTCATGTACGAGCAGTACTTC | CSAGSLMYEQYF | TRBJ2-7 | . | TRBV20-1 | .
TGCAGTGCCCAGGCTACCGATAATGCCTACGAGCAGTACTTC | CSAQATDNAYEQYF | TRBJ2-7 | . | TRBV20-1 | .
TGTGCCAGCAGTTTCTACACTTTCCGTCACGTGGCAGGAGGGGTCAGGAGAGCTTTCTTT | CASSFYTFRHVAGGVRRAFF | TRBJ1-1 | many | TRBV12-3/TRBV12-4 | .
TGTGCCAGCAGTTCTCCAACCTACGAGCAGTACTTC | CASSSPTYEQYF | TRBJ2-7 | medium-sized | TRBV6-5 | .
TGTTCCAGCAGTGAAGAGCCTGGACCCTACGATCAGTACTTC | CSSSEEPGPYDQYF | TRBJ2-7 | . | TRBV6-1 | .
TGTGCCAGCAGTTTATTGGCTGGTGCTGGGGCCAACGTCCTGACTTTC | CASSLLAGAGANVLTF | TRBJ2-6 | few | TRBV27 | .
TGTGCCACCAGTGATTTTGCTGGTTGGCTCGGGGCAGATACGCAGTATTTT | CATSDFAGWLGADTQYF | TRBJ2-3 | . | TRBV24-1 | .
TGTGCCATCAGTGGAGGCGGGGGGCCCGTCGGCACAGATACGCAGTATTTT | CAISGGGGPVGTDTQYF | TRBJ2-3 | medium-sized | TRBV10-3 | TRBD2
TGTGCCAGCAGCCCGCTGACAGAACGGGGCACAGATACGCAGTATTTT | CASSPLTERGTDTQYF | TRBJ2-3 | many | TRBV7-8 | .
TGTGCCAGCATTGAGCGGGGGGGTACAGATACGCAGTATTTT | CASIERGGTDTQYF | TRBJ2-3 | medium-sized | TRBV6-1 | TRBD2
TGCGCCAGCAGCTGGGGACAGGCCCCCTCCTACGAGCAGTACTTC | CASSWGQAPSYEQYF | TRBJ2-7 | . | TRBV5-1 | TRBD1
TGTGCCAGCTCACTGGGCCGGACAGATGAATACGAGCAGTACTTC | CASSLGRTDEYEQYF | TRBJ2-7 | medium-sized | TRBV18 | .
TGTGCCAGCTCCCGAGGGGGGGAAAACACTGAAGCTTTCTTT | CASSRGGENTEAFF | TRBJ1-1 | . | TRBV18 | .
TGTGCCAGCAGCTTTAAGACAGGGGGCCTAGGGGAAGCCGAGCAGTACTTC | CASSFKTGGLGEAEQYF | TRBJ2-7 | medium-sized | TRBV5-6 | TRBD1
TGCGCCAGCAGTCGGCAGGGTGAGGATGGCTACACCTTC | CASSRQGEDGYTF | TRBJ1-2 | medium-sized | TRBV5-1 | .
TGTGCTAGTGGTAGGACTACTAGCACAGATACGCAGTATTTT | CASGRTTSTDTQYF | TRBJ2-3 | medium-sized | TRBV12-5 | .